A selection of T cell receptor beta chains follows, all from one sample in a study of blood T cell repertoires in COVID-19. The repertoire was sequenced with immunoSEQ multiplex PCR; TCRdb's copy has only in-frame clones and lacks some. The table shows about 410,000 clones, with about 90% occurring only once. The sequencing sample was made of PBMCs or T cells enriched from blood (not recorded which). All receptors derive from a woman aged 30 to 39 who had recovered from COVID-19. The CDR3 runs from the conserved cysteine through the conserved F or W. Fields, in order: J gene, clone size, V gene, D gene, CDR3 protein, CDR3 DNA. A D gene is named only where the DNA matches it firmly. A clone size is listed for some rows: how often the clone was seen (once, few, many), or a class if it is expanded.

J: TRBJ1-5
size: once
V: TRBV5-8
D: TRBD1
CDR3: CASSTRQGQIVSNQPQHF
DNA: TGTGCCAGCAGCACGCGACAGGGTCAGATAGTTAGCAATCAGCCCCAGCATTTT

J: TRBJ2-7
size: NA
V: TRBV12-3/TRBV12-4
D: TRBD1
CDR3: CATGGQGSYEQYF
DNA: TGTGCCACCGGCGGACAGGGATCCTACGAGCAGTACTTC

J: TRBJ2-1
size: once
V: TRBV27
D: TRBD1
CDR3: CASVHHRGQNEQFF
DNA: TGTGCCAGCGTCCACCACAGGGGGCAGAATGAGCAGTTCTTC

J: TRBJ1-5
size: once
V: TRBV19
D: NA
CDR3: CASKNLAGFTFQPQHF
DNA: TGTGCCAGTAAAAACCTCGCGGGATTCACGTTTCAGCCCCAGCATTTT

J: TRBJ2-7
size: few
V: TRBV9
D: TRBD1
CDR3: CASSVTGTGYEQYF
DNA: TGTGCCAGCAGCGTAACAGGGACAGGCTACGAGCAGTACTTC

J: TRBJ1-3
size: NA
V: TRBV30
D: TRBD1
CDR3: CAWSGDRGLSGNTIYF
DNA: TGTGCCTGGAGTGGGGACAGGGGTTTGTCTGGAAACACCATATATTTT

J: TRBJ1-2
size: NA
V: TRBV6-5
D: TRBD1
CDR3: CASGQASPEGGYTF
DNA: TGTGCCAGCGGACAGGCCTCTCCGGAGGGTGGCTACACCTTC

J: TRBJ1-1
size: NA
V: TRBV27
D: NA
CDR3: CASSSLRGAEAFF
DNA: TGTGCCAGCAGTTCCCTCAGGGGCGCTGAAGCTTTCTTT

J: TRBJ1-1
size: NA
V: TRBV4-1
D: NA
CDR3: CASRYRALNTEAFF
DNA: TGCGCCAGCAGATACAGGGCGCTGAACACTGAAGCTTTCTTT

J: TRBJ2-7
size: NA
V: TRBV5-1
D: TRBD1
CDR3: CASSSGQGLHEQYF
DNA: TGCGCCAGCAGCTCCGGACAGGGGCTACACGAGCAGTACTTC

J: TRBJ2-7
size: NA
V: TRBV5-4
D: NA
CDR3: CASSLSPIAPSSYEQYF
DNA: TGTGCCAGCAGCCTAAGCCCCATAGCCCCAAGCTCCTACGAGCAGTACTTC

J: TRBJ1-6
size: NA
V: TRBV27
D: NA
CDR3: CASSLVREIGSPLHF
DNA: TGTGCCAGCAGTTTAGTCAGGGAAATTGGGTCACCCCTCCACTTT

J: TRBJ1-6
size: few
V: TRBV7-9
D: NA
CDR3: CASSQDTGTLNSPLHF
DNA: TGTGCCAGCAGCCAGGACACCGGGACACTGAATTCACCCCTCCACTTT

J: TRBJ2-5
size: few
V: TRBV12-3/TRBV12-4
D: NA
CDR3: CASSSGQQETQYF
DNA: TGTGCCAGCAGCAGCGGACAGCAAGAGACCCAGTACTTC

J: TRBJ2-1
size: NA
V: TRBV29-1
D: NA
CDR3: CSVRPGVDEQFF
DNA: TGCAGCGTGCGCCCGGGGGTCGATGAGCAGTTCTTC

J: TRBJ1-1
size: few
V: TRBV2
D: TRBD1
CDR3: CASTTSTGQGFTEAFF
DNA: TGTGCCAGCACCACCTCTACGGGACAGGGGTTCACTGAAGCTTTCTTT

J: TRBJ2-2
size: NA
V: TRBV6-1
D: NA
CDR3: CASSERRGFGELFF
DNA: TGTGCCAGCAGTGAACGGAGAGGCTTTGGGGAGCTGTTTTTT

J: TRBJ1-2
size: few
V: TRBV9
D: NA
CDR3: CASSVEAGANYGYTF
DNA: TGTGCCAGCAGCGTAGAGGCAGGGGCAAACTATGGCTACACCTTC

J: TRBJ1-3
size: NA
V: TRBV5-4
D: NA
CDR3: CASSLGQAGNTIYF
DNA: TGTGCCAGCAGCTTGGGACAGGCTGGAAACACCATATATTTT

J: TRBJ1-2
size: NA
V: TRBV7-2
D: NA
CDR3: CASSLGAEHGYTF
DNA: TGTGCCAGCAGCTTAGGTGCAGAACATGGCTACACCTTC

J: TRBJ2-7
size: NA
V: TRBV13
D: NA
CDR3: CASSWGRGAEQYF
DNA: TGTGCCAGCAGCTGGGGCCGGGGGGCCGAGCAGTACTTC

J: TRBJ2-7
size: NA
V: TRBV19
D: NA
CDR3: CASSIGGRANSYEQYF
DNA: TGTGCCAGTAGTATAGGGGGCAGGGCGAACTCCTACGAGCAGTACTTC

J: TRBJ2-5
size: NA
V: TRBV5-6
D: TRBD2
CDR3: CASSSPGLAGGPRETQYF
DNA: TGTGCCAGCAGCTCGCCGGGACTAGCGGGAGGGCCGAGAGAGACCCAGTACTTC

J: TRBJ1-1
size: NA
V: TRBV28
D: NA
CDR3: CASSLLIGGVAEAFF
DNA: TGTGCCAGCAGTCTCCTGATTGGGGGGGTAGCTGAAGCTTTCTTT

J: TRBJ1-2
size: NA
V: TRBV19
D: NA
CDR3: CASSRAGNYGYTF
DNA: TGTGCCAGTAGCCGAGCCGGGAACTATGGCTACACCTTC

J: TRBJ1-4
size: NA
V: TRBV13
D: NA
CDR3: CASSLGAGDEKLFF
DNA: TGTGCCAGCAGCTTAGGGGCAGGGGATGAAAAACTGTTTTTT

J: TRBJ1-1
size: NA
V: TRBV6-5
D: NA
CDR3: CASSRSGFTEAFF
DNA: TGTGCCAGCAGCCGCAGCGGGTTCACTGAAGCTTTCTTT

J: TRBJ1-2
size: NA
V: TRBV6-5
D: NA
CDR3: CASRVTGSHGYTF
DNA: TGTGCCAGCAGGGTCACAGGGTCCCATGGCTACACCTTC

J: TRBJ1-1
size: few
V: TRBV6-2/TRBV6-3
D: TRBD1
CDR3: CASSYSIAGGSFMNTEAFF
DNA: TGTGCCAGCAGTTACTCGATAGCAGGGGGCTCCTTCATGAACACTGAAGCTTTCTTT

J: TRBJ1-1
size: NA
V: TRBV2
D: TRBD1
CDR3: CASKNRGIIRTEAFF
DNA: TGTGCCAGCAAGAACAGGGGGATTATCAGGACTGAAGCTTTCTTT

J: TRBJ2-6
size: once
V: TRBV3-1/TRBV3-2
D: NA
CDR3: CASSLNLRGAAGANVLTF
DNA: TGTGCCAGCAGCCTTAACCTCCGGGGGGCTGCTGGGGCCAACGTCCTGACTTTC

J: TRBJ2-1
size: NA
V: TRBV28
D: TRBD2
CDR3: CASSLRGLAGFYEQFF
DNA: TGTGCCAGCAGTTTACGTGGACTAGCGGGATTCTATGAGCAGTTCTTC

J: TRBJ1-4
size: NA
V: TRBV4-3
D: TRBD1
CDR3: CASSQQDRAREKLFF
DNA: TGCGCCAGCAGCCAACAGGACAGGGCTAGGGAAAAACTGTTTTTT

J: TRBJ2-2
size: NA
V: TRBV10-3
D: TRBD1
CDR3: CAIGTVTGELFF
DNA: TGTGCCATCGGGACAGTCACCGGGGAGCTGTTTTTT

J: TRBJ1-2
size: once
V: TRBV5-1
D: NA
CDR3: CASSLELTANYGYTF
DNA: TGCGCCAGCAGCTTGGAACTGACAGCGAACTATGGCTACACCTTC

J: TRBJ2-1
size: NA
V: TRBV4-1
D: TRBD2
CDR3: CASSRTVAGLSYNEQFF
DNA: TGCGCCAGCAGCCGCACTGTAGCGGGGCTATCCTACAATGAGCAGTTCTTC

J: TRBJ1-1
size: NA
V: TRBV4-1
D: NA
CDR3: CASSPGGTEAFF
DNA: TGCGCCAGCAGCCCGGGAGGGACTGAAGCTTTCTTT

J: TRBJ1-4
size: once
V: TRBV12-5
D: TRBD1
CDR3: CASGSTGGKEKLFF
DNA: TGTGCTAGTGGTTCGACAGGGGGCAAAGAAAAACTGTTTTTT

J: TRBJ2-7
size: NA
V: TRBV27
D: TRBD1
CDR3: CASGSRRDRVAYEQYF
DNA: TGTGCCAGCGGTAGTCGTCGGGACAGGGTCGCCTACGAGCAGTACTTC

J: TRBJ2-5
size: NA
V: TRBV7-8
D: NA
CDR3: CASSLDGETQYF
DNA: TGTGCCAGCAGCTTAGACGGAGAGACCCAGTACTTC

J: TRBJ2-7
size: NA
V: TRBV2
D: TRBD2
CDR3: CASSETSRELYEQYF
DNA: TGTGCCAGCAGTGAAACGTCGCGGGAGTTATACGAGCAGTACTTC

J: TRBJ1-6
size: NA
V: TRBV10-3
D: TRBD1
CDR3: CAIKGTEGSNSPLHF
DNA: TGTGCCATCAAAGGGACAGAGGGCTCGAATTCACCCCTCCACTTT

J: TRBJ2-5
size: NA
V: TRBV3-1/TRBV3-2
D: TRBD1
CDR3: CASSQEETGRETQYF
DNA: TGTGCCAGCAGCCAAGAGGAGACAGGGCGGGAGACCCAGTACTTC

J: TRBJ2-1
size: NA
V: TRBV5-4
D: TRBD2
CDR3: CASSQTSGGHQGNEQFF
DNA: TGTGCCAGCAGCCAGACTAGCGGGGGGCATCAGGGCAATGAGCAGTTCTTC

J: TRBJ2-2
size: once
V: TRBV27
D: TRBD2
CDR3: CASSLAGEVGELFF
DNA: TGTGCCTCCTCACTAGCGGGGGAGGTCGGGGAGCTGTTTTTT

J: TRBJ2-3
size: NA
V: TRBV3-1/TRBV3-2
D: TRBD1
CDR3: CASSHPESGTVSTDTQYF
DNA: TGTGCCAGCAGCCATCCAGAATCCGGGACAGTTAGCACAGATACGCAGTATTTT

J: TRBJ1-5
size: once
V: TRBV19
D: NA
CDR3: CASSNEWGRAQHF
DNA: TGTGCCAGTAGCAACGAGTGGGGCAGGGCGCAGCATTTT

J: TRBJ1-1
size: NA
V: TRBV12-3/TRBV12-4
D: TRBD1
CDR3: CASSPTTGAFF
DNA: TGTGCCAGCAGTCCAACGACAGGGGCTTTCTTT

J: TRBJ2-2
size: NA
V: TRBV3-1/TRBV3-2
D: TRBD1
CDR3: CASSEPGQGYGELFF
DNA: TGTGCCAGCAGCGAGCCGGGACAGGGGTACGGGGAGCTGTTTTTT

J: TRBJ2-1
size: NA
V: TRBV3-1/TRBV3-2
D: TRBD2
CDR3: CASRPSGRPLNEQFF
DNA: TGTGCCAGCAGACCTAGCGGGAGGCCCCTCAATGAGCAGTTCTTC

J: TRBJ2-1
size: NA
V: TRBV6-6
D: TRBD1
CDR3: CASIFEGAREQFF
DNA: TGTGCCAGCATTTTTGAGGGGGCAAGGGAGCAGTTCTTC

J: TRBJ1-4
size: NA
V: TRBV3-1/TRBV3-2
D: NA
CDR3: CASSQAGSNEKLFF
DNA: TGTGCCAGCAGCCAAGCGGGGAGTAATGAAAAACTGTTTTTT

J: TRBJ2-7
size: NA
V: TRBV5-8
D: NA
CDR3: CASRRLSSYEQYF
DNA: TGTGCCAGCAGGAGGTTGAGCTCCTACGAGCAGTACTTC

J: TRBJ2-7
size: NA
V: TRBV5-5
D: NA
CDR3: CASSLDYAWEQYF
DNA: TGTGCCAGCAGCTTGGATTATGCGTGGGAGCAGTACTTC